Listed here are 8 T cell receptor beta chains from one sample, sequenced in a study of blood T cell repertoires in COVID-19. TCRdb's table, derived via immunoSEQ multiplex PCR, lists solely in-frame clones and lacks some. Here the sample spans tens of thousands of clones, around 72% being singletons. Material: peripheral blood. The receptors were sampled from a human donor with acute or convalescent COVID-19. The donor label of this sample is uncertain.

This clone was observed once. Germline and junction disagree at one end, which may indicate a read error. The CDR3 coding sequence is TGTGCCAGCAAACAAGGTCACCCAGGGGATAGGCAGTATTTT. This translates into CASKQGHPGDRQYF. V gene TRBV6-1 combines with J gene TRBJ2-3; D possibly corresponds to TRBD1 (6 bases). This CDR3 contains 14 residues. The germline gives CDR1 MNHNS, CDR2 SASEGT.

This rearrangement joins TRBV6-6 to TRBJ1-1; weak D call: TRBD1 (6 bases). The germline V gene has CDR1 MNHNY and CDR2 SVGAGI (reference sequence). Trimming stripped 2 bases from V and 0 bases from J, with 7 bases between. The CDR3 extends over 14 amino acids. The DNA for the CDR3 is TGTGCCAGCAGTTACAGGGGGATGAACACTGAAGCTTTCTTT. Translating it yields CASSYRGMNTEAFF.

This clone was seen once. The rearrangement links TRBV19 to TRBJ1-1, with 7 bases aligning to TRBD1. The V gene's germline CDR1 is LNHDA and CDR2 SQIVND (reference sequence). V was clipped by 8 bases and J by 8 bases; unmatched bases: 8. This CDR3 spans 12 amino acids. The CDR3 sequence is CASSTRTGEAFF. CDR3 nucleotides: TGTGCCAGTTCTACCCGGACAGGAGAAGCTTTCTTT.

This chain uses TRBV28 with TRBJ1-2; D is unclear. Germline assignment: CDR1 MDHEN and CDR2 SYDVKM. This CDR3 has 14 amino acids. Trimming shortened V by 5 bases and J by 8 bases, and 18 bases separated the two germline ends. The CDR3 region is CASSPPGRVGGYTF. The CDR3 nucleotides read TGTGCCAGCAGTCCCCCTGGGAGGGTGGGGGGCTACACCTTC.

This clone turned up a few times. The V and J genes are TRBV28 and TRBJ2-7, with 8 bases aligning to TRBD1. The germline gives CDR1 MDHEN, CDR2 SYDVKM. The CDR3 covers 11 residues. Germline trimming cut 10 bases from V and 5 bases from J; bases unmatched to any gene: 4. CDR3 region: CATRTGNEQYV. The CDR3 DNA follows: TGTGCCACTCGGACAGGGAACGAGCAGTACGTC.

V is TRBV5-4 and J is TRBJ2-5; 16 bases line up with TRBD2. The CDR3 contains 15 residues. Trimming at V came to 4 bases and at J to 4 bases, leaving 1 base not matched to a gene. Germline lookup yields CDR1 SGHNT and CDR2 YYREEE (reference sequence). The CDR3 sequence is CASSGTSGRGETQYF. The DNA for the CDR3 is TGTGCCAGCAGCGGGACTAGCGGGAGGGGAGAGACCCAGTACTTC.

This clone has more than one count but fewer than ten. This sequence joins TRBV25-1 and TRBJ2-1; 10 nucleotides match TRBD1. The ends lost 5 bases at V and 3 bases at J; junction bases unmatched: 4. CDR3 size: 15 residues. In germline, CDR1 is MGHDK, CDR2 SYGVNS. CDR3 DNA sequence: TGTGCCAGCAGTTTACGGGACAGGGGCTACAATGAGCAGTTCTTC. Translated, it gives CASSLRDRGYNEQFF. The full variable domain, completed using reference TRBV25-1 and TRBJ2-1, is EADIYQTPRYLVIGTGKKITLECSQTMGHDKMYWYQQDPGMELHLIHYSYGVNSTEKGDLSSESTVSRIRTEHFPLTLESARPSHTSQYLCASSLRDRGYNEQFFGPGTRLTVL.

The V call is TRBV29-1, the J call TRBJ1-5, with a tentative D call TRBD1 (5 bases). The CDR3 has 12 amino acids. Germline assignment: CDR1 SQVTM and CDR2 ANQGSEA. The V end was cut by 4 bases, the J end by 2 bases, with 6 bases between. CDR3 DNA: TGCAGCGTTGGGGGGGGCAATCAGCCCCAGCATTTT. This encodes CSVGGGNQPQHF.